This T cell receptor beta chain originates from a study of shared T cell receptors in the human thymus. TCRdb's table, derived via immunoSEQ multiplex PCR, lists solely in-frame clones and lacks some. The sample yields about 660,000 clones, about 89% seen once. This CDR3 comprises 14 residues. Trimming cost V 5 bases and J 1 base, with 9 bases left between them. From germline, CDR1 is SGHRS and CDR2 YFSETQ. This sample also belongs to another study, concerning human thymus T cells. According to that study: Those donating were healthy Finnish infants in corrective surgery for congenital heart defects. Thymic tissue was derived from resections collected during corrective heart surgery. Thymic and blood repertoires appeared to show biased V and J gene usage.

The sample was thymocytes. The clonotype comes from a boy in the first two years of life with a congenital heart defect. The chain is built from TRBV5-1 and TRBJ1-4, with D possibly being TRBD1 (5 bases). CDR3 residues: CASSAGQTNEKLFF. The CDR3 nucleotides are TGCGCCAGCAGTGCCGGACAAACTAATGAAAAACTGTTTTTT. Together with reference TRBV5-1 and TRBJ1-4, the CDR3 gives the full variable domain: KAGVTQTPRYLIKTRGQQVTLSCSPISGHRSVSWYQQTPGQGLQFLFEYFSETQRNKGNFPGRFSGRQFSNSRSEMNVSTLELGDSALYLCASSAGQTNEKLFFGSGTQLSVL.